These 27 T cell receptor beta chains came from one sample sequenced in a study of HIV-infected patients and healthy controls. Approximately 500 ng RNA was reverse transcribed with alpha and beta constant-region primers. Alpha and beta chain libraries were made separately by chain-specific third strand synthesis with multiplexing indices. TCRdb independently ran MiXCR on the 5' RACE reads; one entry per CDR3 protein. The table lists approximately 7,000 distinct CDR3 sequences, 9.3% of them singletons. The repertoire came from unfractionated whole blood and reflected all unsorted peripheral T cells. The material sequenced was blood, taken before antiretroviral therapy. These receptor sequences come from an adult with HIV infection.

This clonotype was found many times. This chain links TRBV7-3 with TRBJ2-6, with 10 bases lining up with TRBD1. The V gene's germline CDR1 is SGHTA and CDR2 FQGTGA. This CDR3 has 16 residues. Losses at the gene ends were 4 bases for V and 0 bases for J; bases not matched to a gene: 0. The CDR3 DNA reads TGTGCCAGCAGCTGGACAGGGGGCTCTGGGGCCAACGTCCTGACTTTC. Residues: CASSWTGGSGANVLTF.

The CDR3 nucleotides are TGCAGTGCTAGAGTACTAGCGGGGTTGGATGAGCAGTTCTTC. It yields the protein CSARVLAGLDEQFF. The chain links TRBV20-1 to TRBJ2-1; the match to TRBD2 covers 10 bases. The V gene's germline CDR1 is DFQATT and CDR2 SNEGSKA (reference sequence). CDR3 length: 14 amino acids. With V trimmed by 1 base and J by 8 bases, 5 bases remained unmatched.

This clonotype counts as medium-sized (0.01 to 0.1%). V is TRBV7-6 and J is TRBJ2-7; TRBD2 might be the D (5 bases). This CDR3 region has 14 residues. The ends were cut back, 5 bases at V and 5 bases at J, with 16 bases in the middle. Germline assignment: CDR1 SGHVS and CDR2 FNYEAQ. The CDR3 nucleotides are TGTGCCAGCAGCCCTCCGGGGAGTTTCGACGAGCAGTACTTC. Translated: CASSPPGSFDEQYF.

The sample holds many counts of this clonotype. This chain connects TRBV30 to TRBJ2-1; 7 bases fit TRBD2. Trimming removed 2 bases from V and 9 bases from J; junction bases left unmatched: 13. The CDR3 runs to 15 residues. Germline lookup yields CDR1 GTSNPN and CDR2 SVGIG (reference sequence). CDR3 DNA sequence: TGTGCCTGGAGTTCCCAGGGAGGGTGGAACGGTGAGCAGTTCTTC. Its protein product is CAWSSQGGWNGEQFF.

This clonotype ranks as medium-sized. The V and J genes are TRBV10-3 and TRBJ2-1; 12 positions agree with TRBD2. Trimming cost V 6 bases and J 1 base; bases outside gene matches: 16. Germline V CDR1 and CDR2: ENHRY, SYGVKD. This CDR3 region has 20 residues. The chain's CDR3 is CAIRGAFRPSGGESYNEQFF. The DNA for the CDR3 is TGTGCCATCAGGGGGGCGTTTAGGCCTAGCGGGGGGGAGTCCTACAATGAGCAGTTCTTC.

This clonotype has at least ten counts. The rearrangement uses TRBV11-2 and TRBJ2-7; D may correspond to TRBD1 or TRBD2 (5 bases each). The CDR3 runs to 15 residues. CDR1 is SGHAT and CDR2 is FQNNGV in the germline V gene. V dropped 3 bases and J dropped 1 base, with 13 bases sitting between them. CDR3 protein: CASSFEGTMSYEQYF. DNA for the CDR3: TGTGCCAGCAGCTTCGAGGGGACCATGTCCTACGAGCAGTACTTC.

This clonotype was seen ten or more times. V usage is TRBV12-3 or TRBV12-4 and J usage is TRBJ1-5; D perhaps matches TRBD1 (5 bases). Trimming left V 3 bases short and J 3 bases short, with 12 bases between. CDR3 length equals 15 residues. Here the CDR3 reads CASSFPGLNNQPQHF. DNA of the CDR3: TGTGCCAGCAGTTTCCCAGGGCTTAACAATCAGCCCCAGCATTTT.

This clonotype is judged medium-sized. This chain connects TRBV5-1 to TRBJ2-2, with D uncertain. Germline V gives CDR1 SGHRS, CDR2 YFSETQ. The V end lost 2 bases, the J end lost 4 bases, and 6 bases lay between the germline ends. CDR3 size: 13 residues. CDR3 in amino acids: CASSFSGTGELFF. The CDR3 nucleotides read TGCGCCAGCAGCTTCTCAGGCACCGGGGAGCTGTTTTTT.

Within the sample, this clonotype is large (0.1 to 1%). The chain combines TRBV4-1 with TRBJ2-1, with TRBD2 matching 15 bases. The J segment lost 8 bases and the V segment lost 0 bases, leaving 8 bases of the junction unmatched. This CDR3 comprises 18 residues. Germline CDR1 and CDR2: MGHRA and YSYEKL. CDR3 sequence: CASSQEGTSGGRRDEQFF. Here the CDR3 DNA reads TGCGCCAGCAGCCAAGAGGGGACTAGCGGGGGGCGGAGAGATGAGCAGTTCTTC.

This clonotype counts as medium-sized. The chain recombines TRBV25-1 with TRBJ2-6, with D possibly TRBD1 on 6 matching bases. V was cut by 2 bases and J by 2 bases, with 7 bases left in between. CDR1 is MGHDK, CDR2 SYGVNS, per germline. The CDR3 sequence is 15 residues long. The CDR3 loop is CASSEAGAGANVLTF. The CDR3 region has the DNA TGTGCCAGCAGTGAAGCAGGGGCTGGGGCCAACGTCCTGACTTTC.

This clonotype is categorized as medium-sized. The chain couples TRBV3-1 to TRBJ2-1, with TRBD2 matching over 8 bases. CDR1 is LGHDT and CDR2 is YNNKEL in the germline V gene (reference sequence). V dropped 5 bases and J dropped 3; count of bases not matched to a gene: 6. There are 15 residues in the CDR3. The CDR3 spells CASSKSGGFYNEQFF. CDR3 nucleotide sequence: TGTGCCAGCAGCAAAAGCGGGGGTTTCTACAATGAGCAGTTCTTC.

This chain joins TRBV10-1 and TRBJ2-3; the D gene is possibly TRBD1 (6 bases). The CDR3 sequence is 13 residues long. V lost 6 bases to trimming and J lost 4 bases, with 11 bases between them. CDR1 is WNHNN, CDR2 SYGVQD, per germline (reference sequence). Here the CDR3 reads CASRASGADTQYF. The CDR3 DNA reads TGCGCCAGCAGAGCTTCAGGGGCAGATACGCAGTATTTT.

This clonotype was counted many times. The chain recombines TRBV5-4 with TRBJ2-1, with D perhaps given as TRBD1 or TRBD2 (6 bases each). V lost 1 base, J lost 10 bases, and 21 bases lay in between. This CDR3 region has 16 residues. The V gene's germline CDR1 is SGHNT and CDR2 YYREEE (reference sequence). As DNA, the CDR3 is TGTGCCAGCAGCTTGCCCCCCGGGGGCGCGGTTGGGGAGCAGTTCTTC. This gives the protein CASSLPPGGAVGEQFF.

This clonotype is judged medium-sized. The CDR3: CASSFGFEGLQYF. CDR3 sequence (DNA): TGTGCCAGCAGCTTTGGCTTTGAGGGTCTTCAGTACTTC. V is TRBV11-2 and J is TRBJ2-4, with a weak D call TRBD2 (5 bases). V lost 3 bases and J 11 bases, leaving 14 bases between the germline ends. The CDR3 runs 13 residues. In germline, CDR1 is SGHAT, CDR2 FQNNGV.

This clonotype was detected ten times or more. CDR3 bases: TGTGCCAGCAGTGTGGGGAGCAATCAGCCCCAGCATTTT. It specifies CASSVGSNQPQHF. The V gene is TRBV6-1, the J gene TRBJ1-5; D ambiguous. The CDR3 sequence is 13 residues long. V shed 4 bases and J shed 1 base, with 5 bases lying between them. CDR1 and CDR2 from the germline V gene are MNHNS and SASEGT.

This clonotype was counted between two and nine times. J is TRBJ1-1 and V is TRBV2; possible D gene TRBD1, 5 bases. Germline V gives CDR1 SNHLY, CDR2 FYNNEI. V lost 4 bases and J 4 bases, leaving 16 bases between the germline ends. The CDR3 loop spans 15 amino acids. The CDR3: CASSAKVGVSTEAFF. CDR3 coding DNA: TGTGCCAGCAGTGCTAAGGTGGGGGTAAGCACTGAAGCTTTCTTT.

This clonotype is categorized as medium-sized. The V and J genes are TRBV6-6 and TRBJ1-4; D remains ambiguous. Per germline, CDR1 MNHNY and CDR2 SVGAGI (reference sequence). Trimming stripped 0 bases from V and 8 bases from J, with 19 bases between. The CDR3 has 17 amino acids. This CDR3 reads CASSYSTVMQAGEKLFF. The CDR3 DNA reads as TGTGCCAGCAGTTACTCGACGGTTATGCAGGCCGGGGAAAAACTGTTTTTT.

This clonotype is classed as medium-sized. The chain has TRBV28 and TRBJ1-5; D unclear. The CDR3 is made up of 17 amino acids. The germline gives CDR1 MDHEN, CDR2 SYDVKM. Trimming took off 4 bases at V and 5 bases at J, with 21 bases between the two ends. The CDR3 coding sequence is TGTGCCAGCAGTTCCCCCTTTAATAACGACACCGATCAGCCCCAGCATTTT. The encoded protein is CASSSPFNNDTDQPQHF. The full variable domain, completed using reference TRBV28 and TRBJ1-5, is DVKVTQSSRYLVKRTGEKVFLECVQDMDHENMFWYRQDPGLGLRLIYFSYDVKMKEKGDIPEGYSVSREKKERFSLILESASTNQTSMYLCASSSPFNNDTDQPQHFGDGTRLSIL.

The rearrangement uses TRBV19 and TRBJ2-1; maybe TRBD2 (5 bases). Trimming pared 3 bases from V and 5 bases from J, leaving 8 bases between. This CDR3 region has 13 residues. Germline values: CDR1 LNHDA, CDR2 SQIVND (reference sequence). For the CDR3, the DNA is TGTGCCAGTAGTATCGACTACAACAATGAGCAGTTCTTC. Its translation is CASSIDYNNEQFF.

This clonotype was seen many times. This chain links TRBV18 with TRBJ1-5, with TRBD1 identical over 11 bases. V lost 8 bases, J lost 7 bases, and 7 bases stayed unmatched. The germline CDR1 and CDR2 sequences are KGHSH and LQKENI. The CDR3 loop spans 14 amino acids. CDR3 amino acids: CASAAGTGGQPQHF. The CDR3 nucleotides read TGTGCCAGCGCCGCCGGGACAGGGGGACAGCCCCAGCATTTT.

This clonotype occurred many times. The chain combines TRBV20-1 with TRBJ1-1, with no clear D. CDR1 DFQATT and CDR2 SNEGSKA come from the germline V gene (reference sequence). Trimming stripped 3 bases from V and 1 base from J, with 9 bases between. The CDR3 has 13 amino acids. The CDR3 reads CSASSSGNTEAFF. The CDR3 coding sequence is TGCAGTGCTAGCTCCTCTGGGAACACTGAAGCTTTCTTT.

This clonotype was detected only a few times. J is TRBJ2-7 and V is TRBV5-4; TRBD2 matches at 9 bases. This CDR3 is built from 16 residues. Germline V CDR1 and CDR2: SGHNT, YYREEE (reference sequence). Trimming cost V 1 base and J 6 bases; bases outside gene matches: 11. The CDR3 DNA reads as TGTGCCAGCAGCTTGTTGGCGCGGGGGGGCGTGAGCGAGCAGTACTTC. This translates into CASSLLARGGVSEQYF.

This clonotype is categorized as medium-sized. The chain carries TRBV7-9 and TRBJ2-7, with 8 positions matching TRBD2. V lost 4 bases and J lost 9; bases outside the gene matches: 8. The CDR3 is 13 amino acids. The germline CDR1 and CDR2 sequences are SEHNR and FQNEAQ (reference sequence). The CDR3 DNA follows: TGTGCCAGCAGCTCTACTAGCGGAGGTGTGCAGTACTTC. Translating gives CASSSTSGGVQYF.

By its share, this clonotype is medium-sized. The V and J genes are TRBV12-3 or TRBV12-4 and TRBJ2-1; no firm D call. The CDR3 runs 11 residues. The V gene lost 8 bases and the J gene lost 9 bases, with 11 bases spanning the gap. The CDR3 reads CASSNTFEQFF. Here the CDR3 DNA reads TGTGCCAGCTCCAACACCTTTGAGCAGTTCTTC.

This clonotype was recorded at least ten times. The J gene is TRBJ2-2, the V gene TRBV9, with D hard to call. In germline, CDR1 is SGDLS, CDR2 YYNGEE. This CDR3 is built from 16 residues. The V gene lost 0 bases and the J gene lost 7 bases, with 16 bases spanning the gap. CDR3 amino acids: CASSVATAFGHGELFF. The DNA for the CDR3 is TGTGCCAGCAGCGTAGCTACGGCTTTTGGGCACGGGGAGCTGTTTTTT.

This clonotype was observed many times. The chain employs TRBV5-1 and TRBJ2-7; tentative D call: TRBD1 (6 bases). The V end was cut by 2 bases, the J end by 5 bases, with 17 bases between. CDR1 and CDR2 (germline): SGHRS, YFSETQ. The CDR3 covers 15 residues. Here the CDR3 reads CASSFRDKGYDEQYF. CDR3 nucleotides: TGCGCCAGCAGCTTCCGGGACAAGGGCTACGACGAGCAGTACTTC.

In its sample, this clonotype ranks as medium-sized (0.01 to 0.1%). This sequence joins TRBV7-9 and TRBJ2-2, with unresolved D. Germline loops: CDR1 SEHNR, CDR2 FQNEAQ (reference sequence). CDR3 size: 14 residues. With 1 base removed from V and 4 bases from J, the gap between germline ends came to 7 bases. CDR3 sequence: CASSLGQTTGELFF. The DNA of the CDR3 is TGTGCCAGCAGCTTAGGTCAGACCACCGGGGAGCTGTTTTTT. Full variable domain (remainder filled in from reference TRBV7-9 and TRBJ2-2): DTGVSQNPRHKITKRGQNVTFRCDPISEHNRLYWYRQTLGQGPEFLTYFQNEAQLEKSRLLSDRFSAERPKGSFSTLEIQRTEQGDSAMYLCASSLGQTTGELFFGEGSRLTVL.